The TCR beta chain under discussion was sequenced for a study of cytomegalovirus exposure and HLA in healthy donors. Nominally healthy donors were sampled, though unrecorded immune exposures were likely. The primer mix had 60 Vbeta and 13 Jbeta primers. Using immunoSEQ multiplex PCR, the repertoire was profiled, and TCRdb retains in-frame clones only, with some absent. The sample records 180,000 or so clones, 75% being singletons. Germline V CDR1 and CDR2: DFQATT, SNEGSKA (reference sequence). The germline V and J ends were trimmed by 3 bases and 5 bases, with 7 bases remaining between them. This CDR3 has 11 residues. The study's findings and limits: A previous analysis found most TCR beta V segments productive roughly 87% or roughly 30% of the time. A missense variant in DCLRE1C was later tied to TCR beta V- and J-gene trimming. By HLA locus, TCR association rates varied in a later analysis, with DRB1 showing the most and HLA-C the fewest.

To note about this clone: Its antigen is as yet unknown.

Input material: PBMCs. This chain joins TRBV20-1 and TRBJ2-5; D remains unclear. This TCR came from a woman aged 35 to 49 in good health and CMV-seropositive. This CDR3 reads CSASLLETQYF. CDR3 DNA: TGCAGTGCTAGCCTTTTGGAGACCCAGTACTTC.